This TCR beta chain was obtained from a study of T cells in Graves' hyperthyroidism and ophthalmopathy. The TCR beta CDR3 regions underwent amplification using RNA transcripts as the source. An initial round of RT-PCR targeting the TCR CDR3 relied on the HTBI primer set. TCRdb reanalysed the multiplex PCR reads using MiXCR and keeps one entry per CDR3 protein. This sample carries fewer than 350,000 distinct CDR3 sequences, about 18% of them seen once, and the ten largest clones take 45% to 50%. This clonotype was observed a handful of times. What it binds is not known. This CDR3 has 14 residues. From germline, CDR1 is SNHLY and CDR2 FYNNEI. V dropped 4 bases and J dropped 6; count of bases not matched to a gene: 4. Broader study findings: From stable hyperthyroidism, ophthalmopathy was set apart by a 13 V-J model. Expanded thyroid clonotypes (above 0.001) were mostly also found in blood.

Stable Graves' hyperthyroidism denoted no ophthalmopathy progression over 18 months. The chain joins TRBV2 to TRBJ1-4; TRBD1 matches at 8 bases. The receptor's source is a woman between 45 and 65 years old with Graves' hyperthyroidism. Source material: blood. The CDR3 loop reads CASSGDRYDEKLFF. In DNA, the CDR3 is TGTGCCAGCAGTGGGGACAGGTACGATGAAAAACTGTTTTTT.